The 21 T cell receptor beta chains given below trace back to one sample, sequenced in a study of beta chain features in type 1 diabetes. Overall study findings and caveats: Within each of all four CD4+ subsets, Type 1 diabetes patients had TCRB CDR3s that were moderately but significantly shorter.

Isolated RNA was reverse transcribed in full, so expressed TCRB transcripts were sequenced. The data were produced by immunoSEQ multiplex PCR, yet TCRdb's version contains in-frame clones alone and is incomplete. This sample has a few hundred thousand clones, with 15% to 20% found just once. No antigen has been identified for these receptors. Sequencing used naive CD4+ T cells from blood. All receptors come from a man aged 25-45 years with type 1 diabetes.

The rearrangement links TRBV7-2 to TRBJ2-2; the D gene is possibly TRBD2 (5 bases). The CDR3 has 15 residues. V was clipped by 2 bases and J by 2 bases, with 9 bases between them. Germline CDR1 is SGHTA and CDR2 is FQGNSA. The CDR3 DNA follows: TGTGCCAGCAGCTTATTTCCGGGAAACACCGGGGAGCTGTTTTTT. Its translation is CASSLFPGNTGELFF.

In its sample, this clone was seen a few times. The chain joins TRBV10-3 to TRBJ2-4; D remains unclear. Trimming stripped 3 bases from V and 9 bases from J, with 6 bases between. Germline V gene data show CDR1 as ENHRY and CDR2 as SYGVKD. The length of the CDR3 is 11 residues. CDR3 coding DNA: TGTGCCATCAGTGACGATGGCATTCAGTACTTC. Translated: CAISDDGIQYF.

The rearrangement uses TRBV27 and TRBJ2-3, with 7 bases fitting TRBD1. The CDR3 sequence is 16 residues long. The V segment lost 4 bases and the J segment 1 base; nucleotides outside the gene matches: 8. Per germline, CDR1 MNHEY and CDR2 SMNVEV (reference sequence). For the CDR3, the DNA is TGTGCCAGCAGTTCCCCACAGGGGAAGGGCACAGATACGCAGTATTTT. Translation: CASSSPQGKGTDTQYF.

The chain links TRBV5-4 to TRBJ2-5, with D possibly TRBD1 on 5 matching bases. Trimming removed 3 bases at V and 2 bases at J, with 11 bases between. The CDR3 has 14 amino acids. Looked up from germline, CDR1 is SGHNT and CDR2 is YYREEE (reference sequence). The CDR3 DNA reads TGTGCCAGCAGCTCCGTCAGGGTACAAGAGACCCAGTACTTC. Its translation: CASSSVRVQETQYF.

There are a few counts of this clone. The gene calls are TRBV29-1 and TRBJ2-2, with D tentatively TRBD1 (5 bases). This CDR3 spans 14 amino acids. The germline gives CDR1 SQVTM, CDR2 ANQGSEA. Trimming pared 3 bases from V and 7 bases from J, leaving 15 bases between. The CDR3 DNA is TGCAGCGTTGAGGCAGGGTATCGAGGCGGGGAGCTGTTTTTT. Its protein is CSVEAGYRGGELFF.

The chain recombines TRBV9 with TRBJ2-1, with 7 positions matching TRBD1. V dropped 4 bases and J dropped 4; count of bases not matched to a gene: 2. The V gene's germline CDR1 is SGDLS and CDR2 YYNGEE. This CDR3 contains 13 residues. The CDR3 region is CASSKQGYNEQFF. In DNA form, the CDR3 reads TGTGCCAGCAGCAAACAGGGGTACAATGAGCAGTTCTTC.

The J gene is TRBJ2-2, the V gene TRBV7-2; 7 bases map to TRBD1. Per germline, CDR1 SGHTA and CDR2 FQGNSA. The CDR3 has 16 residues. The trim removed 4 bases at V and 2 bases at J, leaving 7 bases unmatched. In DNA, the CDR3 is TGTGCCAGCAGCTCTCCTCGGGACAGCAACACCGGGGAGCTGTTTTTT. Protein product: CASSSPRDSNTGELFF.

The V gene is TRBV9, the J gene TRBJ2-3; 8 positions match TRBD2. Germline lookup yields CDR1 SGDLS and CDR2 YYNGEE. With V trimmed by 4 bases and J by 0 bases, 4 bases remained unmatched. This CDR3 contains 15 residues. CDR3 DNA sequence: TGTGCCAGCAGCACCGGACTAGCTAGCACAGATACGCAGTATTTT. Residues: CASSTGLASTDTQYF. The variable domain in full, with the rest retrieved from reference TRBV9 and TRBJ2-3, is DSGVTQTPKHLITATGQRVTLRCSPRSGDLSVYWYQQSLDQGLQFLIQYYNGEERAKGNILERFSAQQFPDLHSELNLSSLELGDSALYFCASSTGLASTDTQYFGPGTRLTVL.

This clone appeared a few times. The rearrangement joins TRBV19 to TRBJ2-7, with D unresolved. Trimming left V 7 bases short and J 3 bases short, with 13 bases between. Germline assignment: CDR1 LNHDA and CDR2 SQIVND (reference sequence). The CDR3 runs 13 residues. The CDR3 DNA follows: TGTGCCAGTATCGGAAACCGAAACTACGAGCAGTACTTC. Translating it yields CASIGNRNYEQYF.

This clone was seen a few times. The genes are TRBV4-3 and TRBJ2-1, with a weak D call TRBD2 (6 bases). CDR3 length: 14 residues. V lost 4 bases, J lost 9 bases, and 16 bases lay in between. Germline V gene lookup returns CDR1 LGHNA and CDR2 YSLEER. CDR3 region: CASSRLASEGEQFF. CDR3 DNA: TGCGCCAGCAGCCGCCTCGCTAGCGAGGGTGAGCAGTTCTTC.

This chain joins TRBV13 and TRBJ2-2; D perhaps matches TRBD1 (6 bases). Germline V CDR1 and CDR2: PRHDT, FYEKMQ (reference sequence). The CDR3 covers 17 residues. V lost 3 bases to trimming and J lost 2 bases, with 16 bases between them. For the CDR3, the DNA is TGTGCCAGCAGCTTCCCACGCACAGGGACAAACACCGGGGAGCTGTTTTTT. Its protein is CASSFPRTGTNTGELFF.

The rearrangement joins TRBV28 to TRBJ1-2; D call uncertain. V lost 6 bases and J lost 4, with 12 bases in between. The CDR3 runs 13 residues. Germline CDR1 is MDHEN and CDR2 is SYDVKM. The DNA for the CDR3 is TGTGCCAGCAGACTTAGCCGGGGCTATGGCTACACCTTC. Protein product: CASRLSRGYGYTF.

The chain recombines TRBV2 with TRBJ2-5; D is unclear. Trimming stripped 4 bases from V and 4 bases from J, with 10 bases between. CDR3 length: 13 residues. Germline V gene sequence: CDR1 SNHLY, CDR2 FYNNEI. The CDR3 loop is CASSGTDGETQYF. The CDR3 nucleotides read TGTGCCAGCAGTGGGACCGACGGAGAGACCCAGTACTTC.

The V gene is TRBV30, the J gene TRBJ2-7, with D possibly matching TRBD2 (6 bases). The germline CDR1 and CDR2 sequences are GTSNPN and SVGIG (reference sequence). Trimming took 0 bases from V and 3 from J, leaving 12 bases between them. The CDR3 sequence is 14 residues long. The CDR3 sequence: CAWSVSRGYYEQYF. Written as DNA, the CDR3 is TGTGCCTGGAGTGTCTCGCGGGGATACTACGAGCAGTACTTC.

The chain uses TRBV6-5 and TRBJ2-7; tentatively, D is TRBD2 (6 bases). V was trimmed by 6 bases and J by 4 bases, leaving 19 bases between them. Germline CDR1 MNHEY, CDR2 SVGAGI. The CDR3 consists of 15 residues. The CDR3 reads CASRSAGAETYEQYF. Here the CDR3 DNA reads TGTGCCAGCAGGTCAGCGGGCGCTGAAACATACGAGCAGTACTTC.

V and J are TRBV27 and TRBJ2-5, with 7 bases identical to TRBD1. J was trimmed by 1 base and V by 3 bases; bases with no gene match: 8. The length of the CDR3 is 16 residues. Per the germline V gene, CDR1 is MNHEY and CDR2 is SMNVEV (reference sequence). The CDR3 protein is CASSLYRGHTQETQYF. DNA for the CDR3: TGTGCCAGCAGTTTGTACAGGGGCCATACCCAAGAGACCCAGTACTTC.

This clone came up a few times. The CDR3: CASSFFGGYNEQFF. For the CDR3, the DNA is TGTGCCAGCAGCTTTTTTGGGGGCTACAATGAGCAGTTCTTC. V gene TRBV7-2 combines with J gene TRBJ2-1; perhaps D is TRBD1 or TRBD2 (5 bases each). V gave up 3 bases and J gave up 3 bases, with 9 bases separating them. This CDR3 has 14 residues. Germline-derived CDR1 and CDR2 are SGHTA and FQGNSA.

The chain uses TRBV29-1 and TRBJ2-1; 7 bases align to TRBD2. Germline assignment: CDR1 SQVTM and CDR2 ANQGSEA. Losses at the gene ends were 7 bases for V and 8 bases for J; bases not matched to a gene: 14. CDR3 size: 14 residues. The CDR3 DNA sequence: TGCAGCGGAGGAATACTAGCGCTCGAGGATGAGCAGTTCTTC. Its protein is CSGGILALEDEQFF.

V is TRBV9 and J is TRBJ2-3; 7 bases line up with TRBD1. The CDR3 length is 16 residues. The V segment lost 3 bases and the J segment 2 bases; nucleotides outside the gene matches: 9. CDR1 is SGDLS, CDR2 YYNGEE, per germline. Written as DNA, the CDR3 is TGTGCCAGCAGCGCACTGGGACAGCAACACACAGATACGCAGTATTTT. Amino acids: CASSALGQQHTDTQYF.

The chain joins TRBV2 to TRBJ2-7, with D possibly TRBD2 on 6 matching bases. This CDR3 spans 15 amino acids. The V gene's germline CDR1 is SNHLY and CDR2 FYNNEI. Between the trimmed V and J ends, which lost 2 bases and 3 bases, there was a span of 14 bases. The CDR3 region is CASSEPAGIIYEQYF. The DNA of the CDR3 is TGTGCCAGCAGTGAACCCGCGGGGATAATCTACGAGCAGTACTTC.

Only a few counts were recorded for this clone. The rearrangement uses TRBV7-9 and TRBJ2-1; D not certain. Looked up from germline, CDR1 is SEHNR and CDR2 is FQNEAQ (reference sequence). V lost 4 bases, J lost 0 bases, and 10 bases lay in between. CDR3 length: 15 residues. CDR3: CASSSVRHSYNEQFF. DNA of the CDR3: TGTGCCAGCAGCTCGGTCCGGCACTCCTACAATGAGCAGTTCTTC. Filled out from reference TRBV7-9 and TRBJ2-1, the complete variable domain reads DTGVSQNPRHKITKRGQNVTFRCDPISEHNRLYWYRQTLGQGPEFLTYFQNEAQLEKSRLLSDRFSAERPKGSFSTLEIQRTEQGDSAMYLCASSSVRHSYNEQFFGPGTRLTVL.